Following are 5 T cell receptor beta chains from one sample sequenced in a study of early T cells in non-severe SARS-CoV-2 infection. TCRdb re-derived calls from the 5' RACE reads in MiXCR, one entry per CDR3 protein. This sample carries over 80,000 distinct CDR3 sequences, 11% to 15% of them seen once, and the ten largest clones take about a tenth. The sequencing input was whole blood. The receptors come from an adult who was a healthcare worker with PCR-confirmed SARS-CoV-2 infection or an uninfected control (not recorded which).

The gene calls are TRBV20-1 and TRBJ2-1; D remains ambiguous. Germline loops: CDR1 DFQATT, CDR2 SNEGSKA (reference sequence). The CDR3 contains 14 residues. Trimming cost V 0 bases and J 0 bases, with 6 bases left between them. The CDR3 protein is CSARDPSSYNEQFF. CDR3 bases: TGCAGTGCTAGAGATCCCAGCTCCTACAATGAGCAGTTCTTC.

This clonotype was seen only a few times. This chain uses TRBV19 with TRBJ2-5; 10 bases align to TRBD2. CDR1 and CDR2 from the germline V gene are LNHDA and SQIVND (reference sequence). With 5 bases clipped from V and 6 bases from J, the junction kept 12 bases outside the gene matches. CDR3 length equals 16 residues. This chain's CDR3 is CASSVSPIAGGQTQYF. CDR3 nucleotide sequence: TGTGCCAGTAGTGTCTCCCCTATAGCGGGGGGACAGACCCAGTACTTC.

The CDR3 DNA reads as TGTGCCAGCAGCTCGTCCTCCGTCCATGAGCAGTTCTTC. It encodes CASSSSSVHEQFF. V usage is TRBV7-2 and J usage is TRBJ2-1; D gene ambiguous. Germline V gene data show CDR1 as SGHTA and CDR2 as FQGNSA. This CDR3 is 13 amino acids long. Trimming left V 4 bases short and J 8 bases short, with 12 bases between.

This clonotype was seen a handful of times. The rearrangement links TRBV2 to TRBJ1-3, with D unresolved. The germline V gene has CDR1 SNHLY and CDR2 FYNNEI. The CDR3 is made up of 14 amino acids. Trimming left V 3 bases short and J 0 bases short, with 6 bases between. The CDR3 DNA reads TGTGCCAGCAGTGAGGGCCTCTCTGGAAACACCATATATTTT. Its protein product is CASSEGLSGNTIYF.

The sample holds a few counts of this clonotype. CDR3 loop: CASSYSGLAGGPDTQYF. CDR3 coding DNA: TGTGCCAGCAGTTACTCCGGACTAGCGGGGGGCCCAGATACGCAGTATTTT. The chain carries TRBV6-5 and TRBJ2-3; the match to TRBD2 covers 14 bases. The trim removed 0 bases at V and 4 bases at J, leaving 3 bases unmatched. The germline gives CDR1 MNHEY, CDR2 SVGAGI. The CDR3 is made up of 17 amino acids.